The TCR beta chain described here comes from a study of blood T cell repertoires in COVID-19. Trimming pared 3 bases from V and 2 bases from J, leaving 11 bases between. CDR1 is LNHNV and CDR2 is YYDKDF in the germline V gene (reference sequence). The CDR3 length is 15 residues. Clones were read by immunoSEQ multiplex PCR, and TCRdb kept only the in-frame ones, dropping some. In the table there are some 240,000 clones, around 91% of which are singletons. The TCR sequence derives from a woman in her sixties with COVID-19, enrolled during active disease. Source material: peripheral blood. The chain employs TRBV15 and TRBJ1-5, with D tentatively TRBD1 (6 bases). The CDR3 coding sequence is TGTGCCACCAGCAGGACAGGAGAGGGCAATCAGCCCCAGCATTTT. It codes for CATSRTGEGNQPQHF. The full variable domain, with the rest looked up from reference TRBV15 and TRBJ1-5, is DAMVIQNPRYQVTQFGKPVTLSCSQTLNHNVMYWYQQKSSQAPKLLFHYYDKDFNNEADTPDNFQSRRPNTSFCFLDIRSPGLGDTAMYLCATSRTGEGNQPQHFGDGTRLSIL.